The rows below give T cell receptor beta chains drawn from one sample of a study of monozygotic twins with inflammatory bowel disease. TCRdb re-called the 5' RACE reads; one entry per CDR3 protein, DNA not given. The sample includes some 150,000 distinct CDR3 sequences. The sequencing input was blood. All receptors come from a human donor with ulcerative colitis or Crohn's disease, or a healthy co-twin of an affected twin (not recorded which). Each CDR3 is given with its conserved first and last residue.

j_call: TRBJ1-2
cdr3_length: 13
v_call: TRBV10-1
cdr3_aa: CASATGKAYGYTF

j_call: TRBJ2-1
cdr3_length: 17
v_call: TRBV15
cdr3_aa: CATSRDGTGQGTYEQFF

j_call: TRBJ2-1
cdr3_length: 15
v_call: TRBV28
cdr3_aa: CASSLRGVPYNEQFF

j_call: TRBJ2-5
cdr3_length: 15
v_call: TRBV5-1
cdr3_aa: CASSLLRTQDETQYF

j_call: TRBJ1-1
cdr3_length: 12
v_call: TRBV12-3/TRBV12-4
cdr3_aa: CATGQGDTEAFF

j_call: TRBJ2-5
cdr3_length: 15
v_call: TRBV12-3/TRBV12-4
cdr3_aa: CASVLEMAVRETQYF

j_call: TRBJ2-5
cdr3_length: 13
v_call: TRBV12-3/TRBV12-4
cdr3_aa: CASSFLQQETQYF

j_call: TRBJ2-5
cdr3_length: 16
v_call: TRBV25-1
cdr3_aa: CASSERAKETQETQYF

j_call: TRBJ2-7
cdr3_length: 16
v_call: TRBV5-5
cdr3_aa: CASSLLAAGSSYEQYF

j_call: TRBJ2-3
cdr3_length: 15
v_call: TRBV7-2
cdr3_aa: CASSPGTGLTDTQYF

j_call: TRBJ2-2
cdr3_length: 13
v_call: TRBV4-1
cdr3_aa: CASSQDGIGELFF

j_call: TRBJ1-5
cdr3_length: 14
v_call: TRBV7-2
cdr3_aa: CASSLGVGRQPQHF

j_call: TRBJ2-1
cdr3_length: 15
v_call: TRBV2
cdr3_aa: CASRDRTSGGNEQFF

j_call: TRBJ2-1
cdr3_length: 16
v_call: TRBV24-1
cdr3_aa: CATSDLYRDGSNEQFF

j_call: TRBJ1-5
cdr3_length: 17
v_call: TRBV6-5
cdr3_aa: CASSYSTDRVLEQPQHF

j_call: TRBJ2-5
cdr3_length: 15
v_call: TRBV18
cdr3_aa: CASSPPNRGPETQYF

j_call: TRBJ1-6
cdr3_length: 14
v_call: TRBV28
cdr3_aa: CASTVQGASSPLHF

j_call: TRBJ1-2
cdr3_length: 13
v_call: TRBV19
cdr3_aa: CASSDRTVYGYTF

j_call: TRBJ1-1
cdr3_length: 13
v_call: TRBV10-3
cdr3_aa: CAISRDENTEAFF

j_call: TRBJ2-3
cdr3_length: 14
v_call: TRBV20-1
cdr3_aa: CSAGQGAGTDTQYF

j_call: TRBJ2-7
cdr3_length: 12
v_call: TRBV7-2
cdr3_aa: CASIQVPYEQYF

j_call: TRBJ2-1
cdr3_length: 16
v_call: TRBV7-9
cdr3_aa: CASSSRDLGLAGGQFF

j_call: TRBJ1-6
cdr3_length: 14
v_call: TRBV12-3/TRBV12-4
cdr3_aa: CASSLTGASSPLHF

j_call: TRBJ2-2
cdr3_length: 14
v_call: TRBV27
cdr3_aa: CTSSLLSNTGELFF

j_call: TRBJ1-3
cdr3_length: 16
v_call: TRBV9
cdr3_aa: CASSVQTGGTGNTIYF

j_call: TRBJ2-1
cdr3_length: 13
v_call: TRBV10-3
cdr3_aa: CAITGTPLNEQFF

j_call: TRBJ2-5
cdr3_length: 14
v_call: TRBV20-1
cdr3_aa: CSASGSPGQETQYF

j_call: TRBJ1-4
cdr3_length: 15
v_call: TRBV20-1
cdr3_aa: CSARDPFSGREKLFF

j_call: TRBJ2-7
cdr3_length: 14
v_call: TRBV19
cdr3_aa: CASSGGQQAGERYF

j_call: TRBJ1-2
cdr3_length: 15
v_call: TRBV28
cdr3_aa: CASSVPQGSGDGYTF

j_call: TRBJ2-5
cdr3_length: 14
v_call: TRBV7-6
cdr3_aa: CASSSRRDQETQYF

j_call: TRBJ2-7
cdr3_length: 15
v_call: TRBV2
cdr3_aa: CASSRTGKGTYEQYF

j_call: TRBJ2-7
cdr3_length: 17
v_call: TRBV20-1
cdr3_aa: CSAPTSGIFPTGYEQYF

j_call: TRBJ1-5
cdr3_length: 16
v_call: TRBV7-4
cdr3_aa: CASSLVYRGRNQPQHF

j_call: TRBJ2-5
cdr3_length: 12
v_call: TRBV5-1
cdr3_aa: CASSSRFETQYF

j_call: TRBJ1-1
cdr3_length: 14
v_call: TRBV7-2
cdr3_aa: CASSETASNTEAFF

j_call: TRBJ2-2
cdr3_length: 14
v_call: TRBV9
cdr3_aa: CASSIEPGTGELFF

j_call: TRBJ1-4
cdr3_length: 14
v_call: TRBV5-1
cdr3_aa: CASSPRAGEEKLFF

j_call: TRBJ1-2
cdr3_length: 14
v_call: TRBV11-3
cdr3_aa: CASSLDTANYGYTF

j_call: TRBJ2-2
cdr3_length: 15
v_call: TRBV5-1
cdr3_aa: CASSKGQMNTGELFF

j_call: TRBJ2-1
cdr3_length: 18
v_call: TRBV7-2
cdr3_aa: CASSLAELAGGSYNEQFF

j_call: TRBJ1-1
cdr3_length: 15
v_call: TRBV4-3
cdr3_aa: CASSQEGPGNTEAFF

j_call: TRBJ1-5
cdr3_length: 15
v_call: TRBV20-1
cdr3_aa: CSASGPQGRIQPQHF

j_call: TRBJ2-7
cdr3_length: 18
v_call: TRBV5-1
cdr3_aa: CASSRGTSGARLGYEQYF

j_call: TRBJ2-3
cdr3_length: 15
v_call: TRBV20-1
cdr3_aa: CSATGTSGDPDTQYF

j_call: TRBJ2-7
cdr3_length: 15
v_call: TRBV7-8
cdr3_aa: CASSLELAGSYEQYF

j_call: TRBJ2-2
cdr3_length: 15
v_call: TRBV5-1
cdr3_aa: CASSLRDTNTGELFF

j_call: TRBJ1-1
cdr3_length: 14
v_call: TRBV7-2
cdr3_aa: CASSFGGGYTEAFF

j_call: TRBJ2-7
cdr3_length: 15
v_call: TRBV7-2
cdr3_aa: CASSSVGSSSYEQYF

j_call: TRBJ1-2
cdr3_length: 14
v_call: TRBV6-5
cdr3_aa: CASSYQGQNNGYTF

j_call: TRBJ1-6
cdr3_length: 16
v_call: TRBV30
cdr3_aa: CAWSDFGRGGNSPLHF